This T cell receptor beta chain was sequenced during a study of T cell repertoires in cytomegalovirus infection (dated by TCRdb to between 2018 and 2021). About the investigation overall: Peptide stimulations targeted recently identified HLA-C-restricted CMV epitopes, whose presentation resists viral immunomodulation, together with well-studied HLA-B-restricted epitopes. Donor HLA type was relevant to the analysis, because carriage of CMV infection together with the matching HLA type was indicated by public TCR beta signatures. Points the paper makes about the study in general: The ex vivo response was dominated by HLA-C-restricted CMV-specific TCR beta clonotypes, which also provided the single most frequent clonotype in two of eight donors. In both this cohort and an independent cohort of some 380 donors, the cumulative frequency of public TCR beta family members distinguished carriers of CMV infection plus the relevant HLA type.

The reads were generated on an Illumina HiSeq 1500. TCRdb reanalyzed the raw reads on its own, using fastp at Q25 for trimming and MiXCR for clone calling, and kept in-frame beta chains. Each record represents a unique CDR3 protein, reported with the most common genes and DNA among its rows. Within this sample are approximately 730,000 distinct CDR3 sequences, with around 32% of them counted one time only. The top ten constitute 18% of the sample. The label giving this sample's treatment or condition can be read as: in vitro stimulation with specific CMV peptide epitopes to enrich CMV-specific T cells. This clonotype has just a few counts. What antigen it recognizes has not been identified. Nothing much larger sits one base from this clone, and base qualities are not available. Material: cultured PBMCs, obtained from culture after CMV antigen stimulation. The TCR was taken from a human donor in good health (CMV status not recorded). Some clones in this sample may be carry-over from other donors' samples.

The CDR3 sequence is CASRAGQGALWVKGYTF. At the DNA level, the sequence is TGTGCCAGCAGGGCGGGACAGGGGGCGCTTTGGGTGAAGGGCTACACCTTC. Recombination linked TRBV28 to TRBJ1-2, and TRBD1 matches 12 of the central bases. From the cysteine through the phenylalanine, the CDR3 covers 17 amino acids. Here the CDR3 DNA is all that survives: 51 bases in frame from base 1. V and J are trimmed by 6 bases and 8 bases, and the gene matches miss 16 bases of the junction. The germline V gene provides CDR1 MDHEN and CDR2 SYDVKM.